The present T cell receptor beta chain was sequenced within a study of blood T cell repertoires in COVID-19. Study at large: The samples span acute and convalescent COVID-19 from the United States, Italy and Spain. PBMCs, B-cell-depleted T cells, or T cells were the source of the cDNA or gDNA that made up the material.

This clone showed up just a few times. In the authors' workflow: From reference gene primer amplification, estimates of nucleated cell counts were derived. Repertoires were generated with immunoSEQ multiplex PCR, while TCRdb's copy carries only in-frame clones and drops some. V, J and clone size are taken as reported in that table, and D and trimming were inferred from the DNA itself. The sample includes approximately 75,000 clones, less than 85% of them seen just once. The specimen sequenced was peripheral blood. The sequence came from a human donor with acute or convalescent COVID-19. The donor label of this sample is uncertain.

The CDR3 nucleotides are TGCGCCAGCAGCCCAGGGGGTAGCGGGACCTACGAGCAGTACTTC. This translates into CASSPGGSGTYEQYF. J is TRBJ2-7 and V is TRBV5-1; a possible D gene is TRBD2 (8 bases). V lost 4 bases and J 2 bases, leaving 16 bases between the germline ends. CDR1 and CDR2 (germline): SGHRS, YFSETQ. The CDR3 has 15 residues.